This T cell receptor beta chain was sequenced for a study of response to subunit inactivated influenza vaccine. MiXCR, applied by TCRdb to the RT-PCR reads, yields one record per CDR3 protein. The table lists about 650,000 distinct CDR3 sequences, about a sixth of them singletons. Germline-derived CDR1 and CDR2 are MNHEY and SVGAGI. Trimming shortened V by 7 bases and J by 8 bases, and 14 bases separated the two germline ends. The CDR3 contains 12 residues. Whole-study findings and limits: With each seasonal influenza vaccination, the authors suggested, few new T cells are recruited.

This clonotype was picked up a small number of times. What it recognizes is unknown. The sequencing used PBMCs from blood, collected less than 13 days after vaccination. V usage is TRBV6-5 and J usage is TRBJ1-2; D call uncertain. The source is a man aged 50 or older who received an inactivated influenza vaccine. The CDR3 bases are TGTGCCAGCATCTCACGGAATGGGGGCTACACCTTC. Translating it yields CASISRNGGYTF.